The 11 T cell receptor beta chains below come from one sample, sequenced in a study of identical twins. MiXCR, applied by TCRdb to the 5' RACE reads, yields one record per CDR3 protein. The sample includes under 500,000 distinct CDR3 sequences, 13% to 15% of them seen just once. A further study also used this sample, focusing on yellow fever vaccine responses in identical twins.

Material for sequencing was CD4+ T cells sorted from blood. These receptors all come from a woman under 30 in good health.

This clonotype was recorded many times. The V and J genes are TRBV5-1 and TRBJ2-3; 7 bases align to TRBD1. Germline CDR1 and CDR2: SGHRS and YFSETQ. J was trimmed by 2 bases and V by 5 bases; bases with no gene match: 5. The CDR3 is made up of 14 amino acids. The CDR3 sequence: CASSLQGNTDTQYF. DNA for the CDR3: TGCGCCAGCAGTCTACAGGGGAACACAGATACGCAGTATTTT.

This clonotype showed up many times. The V call is TRBV27, the J call TRBJ2-7; D tentatively fits TRBD1 or TRBD2 (7 bases each). Germline loops: CDR1 MNHEY, CDR2 SMNVEV (reference sequence). CDR3 length equals 15 residues. Trimming removed 6 bases at V and 4 bases at J, with 19 bases between. The CDR3 spells CASRDFQGGRYEQYF. The CDR3 DNA sequence: TGTGCCAGCAGGGACTTTCAGGGGGGGAGATACGAGCAGTACTTC.

This clonotype was counted ten times or more. The rearrangement links TRBV29-1 to TRBJ2-1; D is possibly TRBD1 (5 bases). From germline, CDR1 is SQVTM and CDR2 ANQGSEA. This CDR3 has 17 amino acids. Trimming left V 0 bases short and J 0 bases short, with 15 bases between. CDR3 residues: CSVEDMGDSDSYNEQFF. In DNA form, the CDR3 reads TGCAGCGTTGAAGATATGGGTGACAGCGACTCCTACAATGAGCAGTTCTTC.

This clonotype was recorded a few times. J is TRBJ1-5 and V is TRBV20-1; 11 bases agree with TRBD1. V was pared by 7 bases and J by 4 bases, with 3 bases of the junction left unmatched. The CDR3 contains 13 residues. Per the germline V gene, CDR1 is DFQATT and CDR2 is SNEGSKA (reference sequence). The chain's CDR3 is CSVRDRGNQPQHF. Written as DNA, the CDR3 is TGCAGTGTCAGGGACAGGGGGAATCAGCCCCAGCATTTT.

In its sample, this clonotype was seen a few times. The chain carries TRBV7-9 and TRBJ2-7, with TRBD2 as a possible D gene (7 bases). Germline loops: CDR1 SEHNR, CDR2 FQNEAQ (reference sequence). The CDR3 totals 15 residues. V was pared by 5 bases and J by 2 bases, with 16 bases between. CDR3 nucleotides: TGTGCCAGCAGCGCCCAAGGCGGGGGCGCCTACGAGCAGTACTTC. Translating gives CASSAQGGGAYEQYF.

J is TRBJ1-5 and V is TRBV27, with unresolved D. Trimming removed 8 bases at V and 0 bases at J, with 11 bases between. CDR3 length equals 14 residues. Germline V lookup: CDR1 MNHEY, CDR2 SMNVEV (reference sequence). The CDR3 loop reads CASSSVNSNQPQHF. The CDR3, as DNA: TGTGCCAGCTCTTCGGTAAATAGCAATCAGCCCCAGCATTTT.

V usage is TRBV12-3 or TRBV12-4 and J usage is TRBJ2-7; 9 positions match TRBD1. The junction had 25 bases not matched to a gene; V was cut back by 10 bases and J by 3 bases. This CDR3 is 19 amino acids long. CDR3 loop: CAICLVRPGTGSGGYEQYF. The CDR3, as DNA: TGTGCCATCTGTTTAGTTCGTCCCGGGACAGGGTCGGGGGGCTACGAGCAGTACTTC.

The gene calls are TRBV7-9 and TRBJ2-1; possible D gene TRBD2, 6 bases. Germline-derived CDR1 and CDR2 are SEHNR and FQNEAQ (reference sequence). Trimming stripped 2 bases from V and 5 bases from J, with 19 bases between. The CDR3 covers 17 residues. CDR3 in DNA: TGTGCCAGCAGCTTAAGAGGGACGGGGGTTCCGAACAATGAGCAGTTCTTC. This codes for CASSLRGTGVPNNEQFF.

The rearrangement links TRBV19 to TRBJ2-1, with 12 bases aligning to TRBD2. Germline CDR1 reads LNHDA; CDR2 reads SQIVND (reference sequence). The CDR3 loop spans 15 amino acids. V shed 3 bases, J shed 4 bases, and the junction held 1 base outside the gene matches. CDR3 residues: CASSITSGRYNEQFF. In DNA, the CDR3 is TGTGCCAGTAGTATTACTAGCGGGAGGTACAATGAGCAGTTCTTC.

The sample holds many counts of this clonotype. V gene TRBV6-4 combines with J gene TRBJ1-1, with D maybe TRBD1 (5 bases). The germline gives CDR1 MRHNA, CDR2 SNTAGT. V gave up 5 bases and J gave up 4 bases, with 20 bases separating them. The CDR3 spans 16 residues. The CDR3 DNA follows: TGTGCCAGCAGTCGAGAGAACGGGGCGGGGAGCACTGAAGCTTTCTTT. Its protein is CASSRENGAGSTEAFF.

This clonotype was detected ten times or more. This chain uses TRBV6-5 with TRBJ1-5; 12 bases fit TRBD1. V lost 0 bases and J lost 7; bases outside the gene matches: 4. CDR3 length: 16 residues. CDR1 and CDR2 (germline): MNHEY, SVGAGI. The CDR3 here is CASSYSGTGGTQPQHF. DNA of the CDR3: TGTGCCAGCAGTTACTCCGGGACAGGGGGCACCCAGCCCCAGCATTTT.